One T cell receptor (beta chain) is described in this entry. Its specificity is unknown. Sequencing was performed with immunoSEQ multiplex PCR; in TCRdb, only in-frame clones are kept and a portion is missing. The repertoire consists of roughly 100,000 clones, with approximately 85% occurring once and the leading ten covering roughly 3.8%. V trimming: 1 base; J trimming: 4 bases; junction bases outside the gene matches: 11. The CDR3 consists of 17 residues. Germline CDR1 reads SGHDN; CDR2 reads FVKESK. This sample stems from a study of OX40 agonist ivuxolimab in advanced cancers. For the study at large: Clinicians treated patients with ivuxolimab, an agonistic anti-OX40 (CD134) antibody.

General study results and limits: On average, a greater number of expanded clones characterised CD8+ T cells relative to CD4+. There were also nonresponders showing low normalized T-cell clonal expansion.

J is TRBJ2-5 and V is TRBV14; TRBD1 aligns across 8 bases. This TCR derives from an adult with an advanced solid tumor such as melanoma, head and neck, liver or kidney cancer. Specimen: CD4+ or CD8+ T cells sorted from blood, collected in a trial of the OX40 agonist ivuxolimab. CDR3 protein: CASSQGIRTGRRETQYF. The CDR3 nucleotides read TGTGCCAGCAGCCAAGGGATCAGGACAGGGAGAAGAGAGACCCAGTACTTC. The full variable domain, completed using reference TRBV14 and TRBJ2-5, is EAGVTQFPSHSVIEKGQTVTLRCDPISGHDNLYWYRRVMGKEIKFLLHFVKESKQDESGMPNNRFLAERTGGTYSTLKVQPAELEDSGVYFCASSQGIRTGRRETQYFGPGTRLLVL.